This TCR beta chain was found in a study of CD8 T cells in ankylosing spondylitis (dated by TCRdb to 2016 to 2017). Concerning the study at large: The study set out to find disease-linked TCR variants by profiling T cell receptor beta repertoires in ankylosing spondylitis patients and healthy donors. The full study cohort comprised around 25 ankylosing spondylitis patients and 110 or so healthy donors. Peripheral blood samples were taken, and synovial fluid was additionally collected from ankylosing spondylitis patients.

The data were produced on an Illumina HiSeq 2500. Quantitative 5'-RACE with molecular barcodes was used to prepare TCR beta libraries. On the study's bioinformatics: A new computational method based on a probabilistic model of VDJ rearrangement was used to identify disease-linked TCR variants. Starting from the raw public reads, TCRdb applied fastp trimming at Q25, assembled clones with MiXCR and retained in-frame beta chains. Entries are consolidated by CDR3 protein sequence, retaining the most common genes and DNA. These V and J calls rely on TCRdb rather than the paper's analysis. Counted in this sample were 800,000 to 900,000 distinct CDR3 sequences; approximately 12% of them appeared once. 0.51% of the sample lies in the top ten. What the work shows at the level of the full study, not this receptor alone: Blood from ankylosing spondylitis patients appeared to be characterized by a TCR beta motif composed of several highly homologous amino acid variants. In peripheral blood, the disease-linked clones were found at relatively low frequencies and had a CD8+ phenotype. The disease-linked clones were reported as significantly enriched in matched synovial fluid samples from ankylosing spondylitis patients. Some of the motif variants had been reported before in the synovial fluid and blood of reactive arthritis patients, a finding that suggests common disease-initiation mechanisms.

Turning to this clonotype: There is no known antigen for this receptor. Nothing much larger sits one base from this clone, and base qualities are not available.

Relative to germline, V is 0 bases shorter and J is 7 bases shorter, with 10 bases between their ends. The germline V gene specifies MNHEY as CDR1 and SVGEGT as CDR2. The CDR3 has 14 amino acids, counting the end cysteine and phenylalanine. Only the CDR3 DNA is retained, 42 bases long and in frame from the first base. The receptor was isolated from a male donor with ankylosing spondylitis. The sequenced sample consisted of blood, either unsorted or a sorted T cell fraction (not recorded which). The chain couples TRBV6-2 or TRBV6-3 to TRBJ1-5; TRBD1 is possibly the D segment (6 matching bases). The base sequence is TGTGCCAGCAGTTACTCGAATAGGGGGCAGCCCCAGCATTTT. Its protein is CASSYSNRGQPQHF.